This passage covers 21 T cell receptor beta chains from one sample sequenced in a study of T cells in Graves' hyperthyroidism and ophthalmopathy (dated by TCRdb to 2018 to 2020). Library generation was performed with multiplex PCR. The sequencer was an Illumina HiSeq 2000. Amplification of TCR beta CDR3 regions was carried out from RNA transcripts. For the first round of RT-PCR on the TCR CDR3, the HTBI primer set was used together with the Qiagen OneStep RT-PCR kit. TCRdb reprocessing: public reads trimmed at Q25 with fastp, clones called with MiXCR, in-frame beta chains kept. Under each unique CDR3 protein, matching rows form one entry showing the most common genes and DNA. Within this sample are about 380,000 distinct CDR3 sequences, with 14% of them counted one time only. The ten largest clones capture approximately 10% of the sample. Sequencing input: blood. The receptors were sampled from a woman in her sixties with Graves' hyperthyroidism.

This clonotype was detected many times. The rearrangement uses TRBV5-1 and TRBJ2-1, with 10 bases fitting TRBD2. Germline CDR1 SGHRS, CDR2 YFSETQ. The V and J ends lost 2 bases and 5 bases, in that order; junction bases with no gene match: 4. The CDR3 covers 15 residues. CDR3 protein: CASSLTGTSDNEQFF. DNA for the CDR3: TGCGCCAGCAGCTTAACCGGGACTAGCGACAATGAGCAGTTCTTC. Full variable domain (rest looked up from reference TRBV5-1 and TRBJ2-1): KAGVTQTPRYLIKTRGQQVTLSCSPISGHRSVSWYQQTPGQGLQFLFEYFSETQRNKGNFPGRFSGRQFSNSRSEMNVSTLELGDSALYLCASSLTGTSDNEQFFGPGTRLTVL.

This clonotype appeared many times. The CDR3 loop reads CAWSVLPGLLYEQYF. The CDR3 DNA follows: TGTGCCTGGAGTGTACTACCGGGACTACTATACGAGCAGTACTTC. V is TRBV30 and J is TRBJ2-7, with TRBD2 identical over 7 bases. The CDR3 extends over 15 amino acids. V shed 0 bases and J 4 bases; nucleotides not matched to a gene: 9. Germline CDR1 reads GTSNPN; CDR2 reads SVGIG (reference sequence).

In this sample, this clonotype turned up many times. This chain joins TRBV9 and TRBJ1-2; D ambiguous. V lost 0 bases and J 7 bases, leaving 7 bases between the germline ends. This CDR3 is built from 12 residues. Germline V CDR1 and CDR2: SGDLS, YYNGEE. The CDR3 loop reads CASSVAESGYTF. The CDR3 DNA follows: TGTGCCAGCAGCGTAGCGGAGTCTGGCTACACCTTC.

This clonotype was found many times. The DNA for the CDR3 is TGTGCCAGCAGCACCGGACAGGGTTACAATGAGCAGTTCTTC. This translates into CASSTGQGYNEQFF. The chain carries TRBV9 and TRBJ2-1, with 8 bases aligning to TRBD1. Germline CDR1 and CDR2: SGDLS and YYNGEE. The CDR3 is made up of 14 amino acids. J lost 4 bases, V lost 4 bases, and 4 bases had no gene match. Looking up the rest from reference TRBV9 and TRBJ2-1 gives the full variable domain: DSGVTQTPKHLITATGQRVTLRCSPRSGDLSVYWYQQSLDQGLQFLIQYYNGEERAKGNILERFSAQQFPDLHSELNLSSLELGDSALYFCASSTGQGYNEQFFGPGTRLTVL.

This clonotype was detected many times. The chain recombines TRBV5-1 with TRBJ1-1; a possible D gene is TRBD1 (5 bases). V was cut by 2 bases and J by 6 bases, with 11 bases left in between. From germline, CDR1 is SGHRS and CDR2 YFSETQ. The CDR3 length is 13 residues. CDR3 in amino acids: CASSFQGEAEAFF. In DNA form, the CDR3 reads TGCGCCAGCAGCTTCCAGGGAGAGGCTGAAGCTTTCTTT.

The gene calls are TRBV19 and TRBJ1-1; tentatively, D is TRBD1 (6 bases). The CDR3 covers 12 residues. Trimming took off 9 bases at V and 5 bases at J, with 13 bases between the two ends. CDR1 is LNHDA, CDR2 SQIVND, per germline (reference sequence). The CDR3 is CASRTGRTEAFF. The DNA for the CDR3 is TGTGCCAGCAGAACAGGGAGAACTGAAGCTTTCTTT.

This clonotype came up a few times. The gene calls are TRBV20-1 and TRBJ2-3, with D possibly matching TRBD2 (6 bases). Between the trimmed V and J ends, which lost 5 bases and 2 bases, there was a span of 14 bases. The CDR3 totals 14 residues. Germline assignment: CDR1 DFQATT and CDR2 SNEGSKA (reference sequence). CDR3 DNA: TGCAGTGCTGGGACTTCCCGTCCCACAGATACGCAGTATTTT. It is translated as CSAGTSRPTDTQYF.

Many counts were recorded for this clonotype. Written as DNA, the CDR3 is TGTGCCAGCAGCTTAGATAGAAAAGCGGGAGTGGGCTACGAGCAGTACTTC. Translation: CASSLDRKAGVGYEQYF. V gene TRBV11-2 combines with J gene TRBJ2-7, with 8 bases matching TRBD2. The V gene end was trimmed by 0 bases and the J gene end by 3 bases; junction bases not matched to a gene: 10. CDR1 and CDR2 from the germline V gene are SGHAT and FQNNGV. The CDR3 totals 17 residues.

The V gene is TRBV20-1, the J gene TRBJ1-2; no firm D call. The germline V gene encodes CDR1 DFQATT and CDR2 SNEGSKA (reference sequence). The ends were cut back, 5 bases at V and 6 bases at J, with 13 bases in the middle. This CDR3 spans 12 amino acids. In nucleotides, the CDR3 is TGCAGTGCTCCCCGGGAGATTGATGGCTACACCTTC. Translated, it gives CSAPREIDGYTF.

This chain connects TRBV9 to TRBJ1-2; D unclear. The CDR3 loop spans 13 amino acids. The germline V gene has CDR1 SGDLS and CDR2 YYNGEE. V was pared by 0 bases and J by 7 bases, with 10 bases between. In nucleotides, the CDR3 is TGTGCCAGCAGCGTAGTACCAACTCGTGGCTACACCTTC. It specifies CASSVVPTRGYTF. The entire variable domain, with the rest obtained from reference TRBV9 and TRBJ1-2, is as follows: DSGVTQTPKHLITATGQRVTLRCSPRSGDLSVYWYQQSLDQGLQFLIQYYNGEERAKGNILERFSAQQFPDLHSELNLSSLELGDSALYFCASSVVPTRGYTFGSGTRLTVV.

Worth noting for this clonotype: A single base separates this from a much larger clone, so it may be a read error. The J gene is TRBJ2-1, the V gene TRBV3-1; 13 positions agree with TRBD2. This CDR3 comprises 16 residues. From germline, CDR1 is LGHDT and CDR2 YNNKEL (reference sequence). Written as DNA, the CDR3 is TGTGCCAGCAGCCAAGCCGGGACTAGCGGGGACAATGAGCAGCTCTTC. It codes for CASSQAGTSGDNEQLF.

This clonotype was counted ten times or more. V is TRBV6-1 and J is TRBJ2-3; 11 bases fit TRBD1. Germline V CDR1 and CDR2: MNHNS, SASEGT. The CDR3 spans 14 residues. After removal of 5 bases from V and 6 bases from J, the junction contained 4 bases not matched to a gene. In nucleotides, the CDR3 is TGTGCCAGCAGTCTCCGGGACAGGGGGGATACGCAGTATTTT. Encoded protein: CASSLRDRGDTQYF.

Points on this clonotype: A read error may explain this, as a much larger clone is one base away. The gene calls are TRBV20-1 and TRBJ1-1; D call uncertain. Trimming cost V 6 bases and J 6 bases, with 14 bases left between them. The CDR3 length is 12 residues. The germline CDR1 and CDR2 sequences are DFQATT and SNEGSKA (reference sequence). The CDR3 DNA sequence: TGCAGTGCCCCCTTCCAGGAGGCTGAAGCTTTCTTT. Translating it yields CSAPFQEAEAFF.

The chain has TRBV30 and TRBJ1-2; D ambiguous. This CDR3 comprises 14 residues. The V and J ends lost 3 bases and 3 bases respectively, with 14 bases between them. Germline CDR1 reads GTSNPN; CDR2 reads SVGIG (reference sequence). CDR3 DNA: TGTGCCTGGAGGCCGTCATTGGCCTACTATGGCTACACCTTC. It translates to CAWRPSLAYYGYTF.

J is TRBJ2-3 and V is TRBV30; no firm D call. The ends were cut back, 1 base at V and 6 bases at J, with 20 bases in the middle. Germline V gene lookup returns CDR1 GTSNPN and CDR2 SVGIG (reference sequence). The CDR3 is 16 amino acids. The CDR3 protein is CAWSARTATKEDTQYF. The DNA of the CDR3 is TGTGCCTGGAGTGCGCGGACGGCTACCAAGGAGGATACGCAGTATTTT.

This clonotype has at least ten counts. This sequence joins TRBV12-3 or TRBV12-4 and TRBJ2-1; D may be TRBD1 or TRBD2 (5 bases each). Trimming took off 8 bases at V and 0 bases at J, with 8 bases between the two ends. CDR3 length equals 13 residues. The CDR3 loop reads CASGGNSYNEQFF. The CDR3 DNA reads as TGTGCCAGCGGGGGAAACTCCTACAATGAGCAGTTCTTC.

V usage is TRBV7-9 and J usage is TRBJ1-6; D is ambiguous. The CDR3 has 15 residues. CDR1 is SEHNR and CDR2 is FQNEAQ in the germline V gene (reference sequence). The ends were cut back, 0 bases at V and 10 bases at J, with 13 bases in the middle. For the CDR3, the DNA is TGTGCCAGCAGCTTAGCGGGGTCCCACAGATCACCCCTCCACTTT. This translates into CASSLAGSHRSPLHF. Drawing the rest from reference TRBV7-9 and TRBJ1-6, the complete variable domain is DTGVSQNPRHKITKRGQNVTFRCDPISEHNRLYWYRQTLGQGPEFLTYFQNEAQLEKSRLLSDRFSAERPKGSFSTLEIQRTEQGDSAMYLCASSLAGSHRSPLHFGNGTRLTVT.

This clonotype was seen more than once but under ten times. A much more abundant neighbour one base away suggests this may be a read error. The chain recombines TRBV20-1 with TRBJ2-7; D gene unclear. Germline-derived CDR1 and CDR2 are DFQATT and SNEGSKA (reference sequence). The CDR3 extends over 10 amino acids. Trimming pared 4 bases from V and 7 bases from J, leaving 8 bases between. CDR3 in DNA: TGCAGTGCTATGGTCAATGAGCAGTACTTC. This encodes CSAMVNEQYF.

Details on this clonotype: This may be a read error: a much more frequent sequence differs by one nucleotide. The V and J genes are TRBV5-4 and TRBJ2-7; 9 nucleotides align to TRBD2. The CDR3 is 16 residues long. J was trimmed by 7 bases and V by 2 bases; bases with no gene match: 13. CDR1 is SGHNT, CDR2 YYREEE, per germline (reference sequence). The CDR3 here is CASSFGREGLSGEQYF. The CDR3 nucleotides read TGTGCCAGCAGCTTCGGGCGGGAGGGCCTATCGGGTGAGCAGTACTTC. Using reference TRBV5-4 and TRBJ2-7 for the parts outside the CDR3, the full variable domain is ETGVTQSPTHLIKTRGQQVTLRCSSQSGHNTVSWYQQALGQGPQFIFQYYREEENGRGNFPPRFSGLQFPNYSSELNVNALELDDSALYLCASSFGREGLSGEQYFGPGTRLTVT.

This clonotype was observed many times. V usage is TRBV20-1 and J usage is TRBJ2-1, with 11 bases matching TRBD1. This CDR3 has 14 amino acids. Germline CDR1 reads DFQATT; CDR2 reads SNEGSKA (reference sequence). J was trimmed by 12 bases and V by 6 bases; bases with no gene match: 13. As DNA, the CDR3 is TGCAGTGCGGCCCGGACAGGGGGCGCCGGGGGGCAGTTCTTC. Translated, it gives CSAARTGGAGGQFF.

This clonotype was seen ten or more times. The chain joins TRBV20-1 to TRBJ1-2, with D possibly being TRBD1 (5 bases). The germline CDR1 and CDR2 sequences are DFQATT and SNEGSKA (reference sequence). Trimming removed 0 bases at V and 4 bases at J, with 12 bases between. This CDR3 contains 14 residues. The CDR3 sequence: CSARDPGEIYGYTF. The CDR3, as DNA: TGCAGTGCTAGAGATCCGGGGGAAATCTATGGCTACACCTTC.